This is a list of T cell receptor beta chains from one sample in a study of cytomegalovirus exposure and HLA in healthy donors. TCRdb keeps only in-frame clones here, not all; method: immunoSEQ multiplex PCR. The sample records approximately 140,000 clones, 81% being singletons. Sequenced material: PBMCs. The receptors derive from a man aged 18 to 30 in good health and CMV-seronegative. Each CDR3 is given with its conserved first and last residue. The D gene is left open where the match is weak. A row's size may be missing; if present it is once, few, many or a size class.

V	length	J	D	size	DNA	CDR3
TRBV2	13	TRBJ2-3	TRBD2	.	TGTGCCAGGGGAAGCGGGGGACACCTCTCGCAGTATTTT	CARGSGGHLSQYF
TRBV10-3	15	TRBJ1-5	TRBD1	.	TGTGCCATCAGTGAGACGGGACAGCCCAATCAGCCCCAGCATTTT	CAISETGQPNQPQHF
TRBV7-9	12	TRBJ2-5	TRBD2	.	TGTGCCAGCAGCTCGGGGGGGGAGACCCAGTACTTC	CASSSGGETQYF
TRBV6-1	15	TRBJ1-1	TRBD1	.	TGTGCCAGCACCTCTCGACAGGGGGGGAACACTGAAGCTTTCTTT	CASTSRQGGNTEAFF
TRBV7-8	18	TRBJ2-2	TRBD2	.	TGTGCCAGCAGCCCCCCCCTAGCGGGGGGCTCGAAGGACGGGGAGCTGTTTTTT	CASSPPLAGGSKDGELFF
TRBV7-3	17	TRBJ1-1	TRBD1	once	TGTGCCAGCAGCTTCCCAGGGGGCGTTAAACCGAACACTGAAGCTTTCTTT	CASSFPGGVKPNTEAFF
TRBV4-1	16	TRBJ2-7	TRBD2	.	TGCGCCAGCAGCCAAGATGGGCTAGCGGGGTCCTACGAGCAGTACTTC	CASSQDGLAGSYEQYF
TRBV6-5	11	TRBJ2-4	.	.	TGTGCCAGCAGCCGGGACTCTATTCAGTACTTC	CASSRDSIQYF
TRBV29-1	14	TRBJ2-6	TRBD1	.	TGCAGCGTTGATGATTTTGGGGACAGGTCCGTCCTGACTTTC	CSVDDFGDRSVLTF
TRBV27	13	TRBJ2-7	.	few	TGTGCCAGCCTTCCCCGGAACGGGTACGAGCAGTACTTC	CASLPRNGYEQYF
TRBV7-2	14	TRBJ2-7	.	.	TGTGCCAGCAGCCTACAATCGGCCTTCGGGGAGCAGTACTTC	CASSLQSAFGEQYF
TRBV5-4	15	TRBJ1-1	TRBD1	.	TGTGCCAGCAGCAACCACAGGGGGCGTAGCACTGAAGCTTTCTTT	CASSNHRGRSTEAFF
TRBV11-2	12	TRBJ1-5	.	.	TGTGCCAGCAGCTTTGGCGGTCAGCCCCAGCATTTT	CASSFGGQPQHF
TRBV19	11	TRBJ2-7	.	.	TGTGCCAGTACCGACAGGAGCGAGCAGTACTTC	CASTDRSEQYF
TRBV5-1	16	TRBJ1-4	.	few	TGCGCCAGCAGCTTGTGGGGGCCTTCAACTAATGAAAAACTGTTTTTT	CASSLWGPSTNEKLFF
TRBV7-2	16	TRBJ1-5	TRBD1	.	TGTGCCAGCAGCTTGCGGAGGGGGCGCGCGGATCAGCCCCAGCATTTT	CASSLRRGRADQPQHF
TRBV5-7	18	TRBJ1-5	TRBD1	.	TGTGCCAGCAGCTTGTTCGGGGACAGGGTACAAGGCAATCAGCCCCAGCATTTT	CASSLFGDRVQGNQPQHF
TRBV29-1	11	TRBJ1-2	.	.	TGCAGCGCCGAAGACGGCTATGGCTACACCTTC	CSAEDGYGYTF
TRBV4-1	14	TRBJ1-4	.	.	TGCGCCAGCAGCGCGACAGAACTTAATGAAAAACTGTTTTTT	CASSATELNEKLFF
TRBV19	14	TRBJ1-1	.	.	TGTGCCAGTAGTATTTCGGACTTGAACACTGAAGCTTTCTTT	CASSISDLNTEAFF
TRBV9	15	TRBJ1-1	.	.	TGTGCCAGCAGCGCCGCGGGGGCTTTGAACACTGAAGCTTTCTTT	CASSAAGALNTEAFF
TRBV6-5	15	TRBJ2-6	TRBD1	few	TGTGCCAGTCAGCCTACAGGGGGCCCCTTTGACGTCCTGACTTTC	CASQPTGGPFDVLTF
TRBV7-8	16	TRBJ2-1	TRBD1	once	TGTGCCAGCAGCTTATGGGGACAGGGAATCTACAATGAGCAGTTCTTC	CASSLWGQGIYNEQFF
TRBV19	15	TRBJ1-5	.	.	TGTGCCAGTAGTATATTTCCGGGGGAGGGCCAGCCCCAGCATTTT	CASSIFPGEGQPQHF
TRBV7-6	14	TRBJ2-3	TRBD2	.	TGTGCCAGCAGCTTAGGGAGGCTTAGCGGGGGGCAGTATTTT	CASSLGRLSGGQYF
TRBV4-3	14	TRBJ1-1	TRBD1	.	TGCGCCAGCAGCCAAGACGACAGGGTTGCTGAAGCTTTCTTT	CASSQDDRVAEAFF
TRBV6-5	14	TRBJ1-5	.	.	TGTGCCAGCAGCCTAGGGGGTAGCAATCAGCCCCAGCATTTT	CASSLGGSNQPQHF
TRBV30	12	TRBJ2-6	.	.	TGTGCCTGGAGTACGGGACTCAGAGGCCTGACTTTC	CAWSTGLRGLTF
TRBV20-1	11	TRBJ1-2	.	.	TGCAGTGCATTCCCGTTCGGGGGCTACACCTTC	CSAFPFGGYTF
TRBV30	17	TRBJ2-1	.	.	TGTGCCTGGAGTGTGAGACAGGAACCCAGATTTTGGAATGAGCAGTTCTTC	CAWSVRQEPRFWNEQFF
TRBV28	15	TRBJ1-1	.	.	TGTGCCAGCAGTTTCCCTTTCGGAACAGGTGATGAAGCTTTCTTT	CASSFPFGTGDEAFF
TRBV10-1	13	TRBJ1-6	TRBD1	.	TGCGCCACCGGGGACAGTAATAATTCACCCCTCCACTTT	CATGDSNNSPLHF
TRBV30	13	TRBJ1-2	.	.	TGTGCCTGGGAAAGGAGGCTCGACTATGGCTACACCTTC	CAWERRLDYGYTF
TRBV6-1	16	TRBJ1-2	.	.	TGTGCCAGCAGTGAGGGTCTGGGGCTTAAGGTTATTGGCTACACCTTC	CASSEGLGLKVIGYTF
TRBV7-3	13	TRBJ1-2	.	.	TGTGCCAGCAGCTCGCTGACAGGTTATGGCTACACCTTC	CASSSLTGYGYTF
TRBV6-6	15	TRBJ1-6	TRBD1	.	TGTGCCAGCAGGACTTACGGGACAGCGGATTCACCCCTCCACTTT	CASRTYGTADSPLHF
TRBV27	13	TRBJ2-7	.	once	TGTGCCAGCAGTTTATATTCCCCCCGCGGGCAGTACTTC	CASSLYSPRGQYF
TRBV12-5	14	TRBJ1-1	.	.	TGTGCTAGTGGTTTATGGCTGTCGGGGACTGAAGCTTTCTTT	CASGLWLSGTEAFF
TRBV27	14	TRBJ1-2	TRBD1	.	TGTGCCAGCAGTAGACGGGACAGGGCTGGTGGCTACACCTTC	CASSRRDRAGGYTF
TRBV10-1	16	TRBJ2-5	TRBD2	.	TGCGCCAGCAGTGAAAAGACTAGCGGACCCCAAGAGACCCAGTACTTC	CASSEKTSGPQETQYF
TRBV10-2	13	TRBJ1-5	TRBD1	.	TGCGCCAGCGCGCAGGGGGGTGATCAGCCCCAGCATTTT	CASAQGGDQPQHF
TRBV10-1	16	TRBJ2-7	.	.	TGCGCCAGCAGTGAGTATTCTTGGCCTGGCGGCTACGAGCAGTACTTC	CASSEYSWPGGYEQYF
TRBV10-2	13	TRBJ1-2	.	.	TGCGCCAGCAGTCATCGACGAGGCTATGGCTACACCTTC	CASSHRRGYGYTF
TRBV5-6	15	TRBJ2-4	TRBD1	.	TGTGCCAGCAGCGAGGAGGCGGACAGGGGGAAGGAGGGGAACTTC	CASSEEADRGKEGNF
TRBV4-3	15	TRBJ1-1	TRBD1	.	TGCGCCAGCAGCCAAATGGACAGGGTGGGCACTGAAGCTTTCTTT	CASSQMDRVGTEAFF
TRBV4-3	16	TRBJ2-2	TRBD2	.	TGCGCCAGCAGCCGGGGAAGGCGGGGGTCTGCCGGGGAGCTGTTTTTT	CASSRGRRGSAGELFF
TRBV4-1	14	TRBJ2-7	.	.	TGCGCCAGCAGCCCAGGAACAGCCCCCTACGAGCAGTACTTC	CASSPGTAPYEQYF
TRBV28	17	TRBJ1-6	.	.	TGTGCCAGCAGTGCTCCCCGGGGGGGTTCCTATAATTCACCCCTCCACTTT	CASSAPRGGSYNSPLHF
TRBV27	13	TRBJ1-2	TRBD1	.	TGTGCCAGCAGGTCGACAGGGGGCCGTGGCTACACCTTC	CASRSTGGRGYTF
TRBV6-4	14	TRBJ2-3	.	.	TGTGCCAGCAGCGACGAGTCGCACAGTGATACGCAGTATTTT	CASSDESHSDTQYF
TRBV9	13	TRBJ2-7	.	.	TGTGCCAGCAGCGTACGGACATCCTACGAGCAGTACTTC	CASSVRTSYEQYF
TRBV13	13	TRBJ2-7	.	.	TGTGCCAGCAGCCCGGACACCTCCTACGAGCAGTACTTC	CASSPDTSYEQYF
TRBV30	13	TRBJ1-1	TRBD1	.	TGTGCCTGGATTGACAGGGTGAACACTGAAGCTTTCTTT	CAWIDRVNTEAFF